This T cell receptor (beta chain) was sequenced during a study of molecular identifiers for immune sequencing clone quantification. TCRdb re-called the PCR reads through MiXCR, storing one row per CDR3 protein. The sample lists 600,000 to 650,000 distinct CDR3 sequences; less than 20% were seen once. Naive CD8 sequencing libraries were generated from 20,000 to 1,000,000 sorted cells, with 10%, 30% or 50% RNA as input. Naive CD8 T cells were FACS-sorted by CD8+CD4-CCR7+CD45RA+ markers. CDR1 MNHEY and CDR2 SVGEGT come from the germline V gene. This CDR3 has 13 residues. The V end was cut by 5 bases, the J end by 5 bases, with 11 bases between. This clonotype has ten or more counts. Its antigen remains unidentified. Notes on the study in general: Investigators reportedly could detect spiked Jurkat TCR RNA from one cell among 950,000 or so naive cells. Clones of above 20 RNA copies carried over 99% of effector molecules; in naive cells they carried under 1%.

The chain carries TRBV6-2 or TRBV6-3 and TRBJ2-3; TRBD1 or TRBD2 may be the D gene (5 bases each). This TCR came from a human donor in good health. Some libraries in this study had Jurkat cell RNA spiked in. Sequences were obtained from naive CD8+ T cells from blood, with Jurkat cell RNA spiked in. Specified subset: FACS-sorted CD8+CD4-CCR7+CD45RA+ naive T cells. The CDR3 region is CASSTSRGDTQYF. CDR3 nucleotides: TGTGCCAGCAGTACTAGTAGGGGAGATACGCAGTATTTT.